The rows below give T cell receptor beta chains drawn from one sample of a study of cytomegalovirus exposure and HLA in healthy donors. This table comes from immunoSEQ multiplex PCR, and its TCRdb copy is limited to in-frame clones, with some not included. Among some 190,000 clones, roughly four fifths were seen once, and the ten largest hold around 1.5%. Sequencing input: PBMCs. These receptors were obtained from a man between 18 and 29 years old in good health and CMV-seronegative. Both conserved end residues are part of each CDR3. The order of the fields is CDR3 protein, V gene.

CASSGGDRAIGETQYF TRBV25-1
CASSYSMQGLHEQYF TRBV6-5
CSVHDGTDYEQYF TRBV29-1
CASTLDGELANEQFF TRBV9
CASNLWTGGSYEQYF TRBV28
CASSPSGGRTTNIQYF TRBV9
CASSYSGSFGYTF TRBV6-6
CASTLDRPLGSGYTF TRBV28
CASSPNATGYGYTF TRBV21-1
CASLRGSGETQYF TRBV2
CATCVSRGAGELFF TRBV6-1
CAWSVVGLVPVGGTGELFF TRBV30
CASSSPAGGSPGELFF TRBV7-9
CAIGEMSSYNEQFF TRBV10-3
CASSFRGNGYTF TRBV28
CASSMPGLTGELFF TRBV19
CATSRGSGAYNEQFF TRBV15
CVRDNSPLHF TRBV19
CASSPPRGRGGQETQYF TRBV7-2
CASSVGRTAEAFF TRBV9
CASSGTVSGNTIYF TRBV5-4
CAISEAGGGQPQHF TRBV10-3
CASRDGQSYQPQHF TRBV10-2
CASSTRTSGSLDTQYF TRBV27
CASSSGLAGWADTQYF TRBV7-3
CASSPTGGGYEQYF TRBV28
CASSLGSGEQFF TRBV11-3
CASSVRSGEETQYF TRBV9
CASTHLGDNEQFF TRBV28
CASSPYMNTEAFF TRBV5-4
CASGLVLGQGSTDTQYF TRBV12-5
CASSFPLDRGAGDEQFF TRBV7-8
CASSGGQPNEQYF TRBV9
CASSQDVTGGETQYF TRBV4-1
CASSKKSGEQYF TRBV21-1
CASSLAQPGGGEQFF TRBV7-9
CASRGQANLYGYTF TRBV19